This paragraph covers one T cell receptor beta chain sequence. Its antigen is unidentified. In TCRdb, the 5' RACE reads were re-called with MiXCR into one record per CDR3 protein. The sample carries approximately 700,000 distinct CDR3 sequences, over 15% recorded once. These data are taken from a study of identical twins. Study results and caveats: The models gave estimates that fell short of the out-of-frame TCR alpha sharing seen in monozygotic twins.

V dropped 5 bases and J dropped 5; count of bases not matched to a gene: 4. The CDR3 loop spans 14 amino acids. These data were likewise used in another study, on T cells expressing NK-cell markers. This second report adds: In sorted CD3+CD56+NKG2C+, CD3+CD56+NKG2C- and CD3+CD56-NKG2C+ T cells, TCR beta repertoires were obtained. Sequenced donors, eight in total, included seven who were HCMV-seropositive and one who was seronegative. For several donors, the dominant NKG2C+ clonotypes made up roughly 1.0-7.5% of their CD8+ T cells.

The source of this sequence is a woman under 30 in good health. The rearrangement joins TRBV12-3 or TRBV12-4 to TRBJ2-1; 9 bases fit TRBD1. Sample: PBMCs. DNA for the CDR3: TGTGCCAGCAGTCTCGGGACAGGGAACAATGAGCAGTTCTTC. This encodes CASSLGTGNNEQFF.